One and the same sample provided the 21 T cell receptor beta chains below, sequenced in a study of blood T cell repertoires in COVID-19. Data came from immunoSEQ multiplex PCR; TCRdb stores just in-frame clones and leaves some out. The profile shows about 390,000 clones, around nine tenths of them singletons. The sequenced material came from PBMCs or T cells enriched from blood (not recorded which). The receptors were gathered from a woman aged 45-59 years who had recovered from COVID-19.

The gene calls are TRBV4-2 and TRBJ1-5; D gene uncertain. Trimming removed 0 bases at V and 6 bases at J, with 9 bases between. Germline loops: CDR1 LGHNA, CDR2 YNFKEQ. This CDR3 has 14 residues. CDR3 loop: CASSQEITGQPQHF. CDR3 DNA: TGTGCCAGCAGCCAAGAAATCACCGGTCAGCCCCAGCATTTT.

Only one count was recorded for this clone. V usage is TRBV5-8 and J usage is TRBJ1-2, with 8 bases identical to TRBD1. The trim removed 0 bases at V and 4 bases at J, leaving 2 bases unmatched. This CDR3 region has 14 residues. Per the germline V gene, CDR1 is SGHTS and CDR2 is YDEGEE. This CDR3 reads CASSLADRGYGYTF. The DNA of the CDR3 is TGTGCCAGCAGCTTGGCCGACAGGGGCTATGGCTACACCTTC.

V gene TRBV3-1 (or the pseudogene TRBV3-2) combines with J gene TRBJ2-2, with 7 positions matching TRBD2. The J segment lost 0 bases and the V segment lost 1 base, leaving 2 bases of the junction unmatched. The CDR3 is made up of 16 amino acids. CDR1 LGHDT and CDR2 YNNKEL come from the germline V gene (reference sequence). This CDR3 is CASSQGRGSNTGELFF. The CDR3 DNA sequence: TGTGCCAGCAGCCAAGGGCGGGGGTCGAACACCGGGGAGCTGTTTTTT.

The chain couples TRBV4-3 to TRBJ2-2; 8 nucleotides line up with TRBD1. Trimming removed 4 bases from V and 4 bases from J; junction bases left unmatched: 5. Germline-derived CDR1 and CDR2 are LGHNA and YSLEER. This CDR3 has 15 residues. CDR3 DNA: TGCGCCAGCAGCCTGGGGACAGGCGCCACCGGGGAGCTGTTTTTT. Translation gives CASSLGTGATGELFF.

The V call is TRBV28, the J call TRBJ2-3, with TRBD1 as a possible D gene (5 bases). Per the germline V gene, CDR1 is MDHEN and CDR2 is SYDVKM. The length of the CDR3 is 13 residues. Trimming left V 4 bases short and J 2 bases short, with 7 bases between. CDR3 sequence (DNA): TGTGCCAGCAGTTCAGGGTACACAGATACGCAGTATTTT. This gives the protein CASSSGYTDTQYF.

The chain recombines TRBV4-1 with TRBJ1-2; TRBD1 agrees at 7 bases. V shed 2 bases and J 2 bases; nucleotides not matched to a gene: 8. From germline, CDR1 is MGHRA and CDR2 YSYEKL. The CDR3 is 16 residues long. This chain's CDR3 is CASSQNPGQRNYGYTF. The CDR3 DNA reads TGCGCCAGCAGCCAAAATCCGGGACAGCGGAACTATGGCTACACCTTC.

This chain uses TRBV11-2 with TRBJ2-7, with D possibly being TRBD1 (6 bases). Trimming cost V 2 bases and J 2 bases, with 22 bases left between them. The CDR3 length is 18 residues. Germline V gene data show CDR1 as SGHAT and CDR2 as FQNNGV. CDR3 protein: CASSLYMGPSDSTYEQYF. Written as DNA, the CDR3 is TGTGCCAGCAGCTTATATATGGGACCTTCGGACAGCACCTACGAGCAGTACTTC.

The chain uses TRBV12-3 or TRBV12-4 and TRBJ1-1; no clear D. V lost 3 bases and J 1 base, leaving 6 bases between the germline ends. This CDR3 spans 13 amino acids. CDR3 region: CASSFTENTEAFF. The CDR3 nucleotides are TGTGCCAGCAGTTTTACAGAGAACACTGAAGCTTTCTTT.

The chain carries TRBV28 and TRBJ1-4, with 10 bases lining up with TRBD1. V shed 6 bases and J 8 bases; nucleotides not matched to a gene: 9. From germline, CDR1 is MDHEN and CDR2 SYDVKM. The CDR3 covers 15 residues. The CDR3 region is CASRRPTGGKEKLFF. The CDR3 bases are TGTGCCAGCAGACGTCCGACAGGGGGCAAAGAAAAACTGTTTTTT.

Turning to this clone: One junction end disagrees with the germline gene, perhaps due to a read error. The V gene is TRBV9, the J gene TRBJ2-3; a possible D gene is TRBD2 (5 bases). In germline, CDR1 is SGDLS, CDR2 YYNGEE. The CDR3 has 13 amino acids. The CDR3 loop reads CASSAGSRDTQYF. The CDR3 bases are TGTGCCAGCAGCGCGGGGAGCAGAGATACGCAGTATTTT.

V gene TRBV3-1 (or the pseudogene TRBV3-2) combines with J gene TRBJ2-2; a weak D match, TRBD2 (6 bases). Trimming stripped 5 bases from V and 4 bases from J, with 20 bases between. The CDR3 covers 17 residues. Per the germline V gene, CDR1 is LGHDT and CDR2 is YNNKEL (reference sequence). CDR3 amino acids: CASSRSPSRGGTGELFF. In DNA form, the CDR3 reads TGTGCCAGCAGCAGAAGCCCTAGCCGGGGAGGCACCGGGGAGCTGTTTTTT.

This rearrangement joins TRBV30 to TRBJ1-5, with 7 bases aligning to TRBD1. V lost 5 bases, J lost 3 bases, and 7 bases stayed unmatched. CDR3 size: 14 residues. Looked up from germline, CDR1 is GTSNPN and CDR2 is SVGIG (reference sequence). CDR3 amino acids: CAWGTGTVNQPQHF. The CDR3 nucleotides are TGTGCCTGGGGTACTGGGACAGTCAATCAGCCCCAGCATTTT. Full variable domain (rest looked up from reference TRBV30 and TRBJ1-5): SQTIHQWPATLVQPVGSPLSLECTVEGTSNPNLYWYRQAAGRGLQLLFYSVGIGQISSEVPQNLSASRPQDRQFILSSKKLLLSDSGFYLCAWGTGTVNQPQHFGDGTRLSIL.

CDR3 nucleotide sequence: TGTGCCAGCAGTGGGGGGTTGGCCCAGCATTTT. It codes for CASSGGLAQHF. V gene TRBV12-3 or TRBV12-4 combines with J gene TRBJ1-5, with D maybe TRBD1 (5 bases). The CDR3 covers 11 residues. V lost 5 bases, J lost 11 bases, and 10 bases lay in between.

The chain couples TRBV28 to TRBJ1-2, with a tentative D call TRBD1 (6 bases). V gave up 3 bases and J gave up 4 bases, with 12 bases separating them. Germline values: CDR1 MDHEN, CDR2 SYDVKM. This CDR3 spans 14 amino acids. CDR3 sequence reads: CASSLHRDGYGYTF. The CDR3, as DNA: TGTGCCAGCAGTTTGCACAGGGACGGCTATGGCTACACCTTC.

This chain links TRBV5-1 with TRBJ2-3; 16 nucleotides match TRBD2. The length of the CDR3 is 16 residues. Germline V gene data show CDR1 as SGHRS and CDR2 as YFSETQ. Trimming at V came to 4 bases and at J to 4 bases, leaving 3 bases not matched to a gene. The CDR3 region is CASSPGTSGGADTQYF. The CDR3, as DNA: TGCGCCAGCAGCCCAGGGACTAGCGGGGGGGCAGATACGCAGTATTTT.

The chain links TRBV7-8 to TRBJ2-5; D is perhaps TRBD2 (5 bases). Germline values: CDR1 SGHVS, CDR2 FQNEAQ. CDR3 size: 18 residues. V lost 5 bases to trimming and J lost 5 bases, with 27 bases between them. CDR3 sequence: CASSIDAARGSTKETQYF. The CDR3 nucleotides are TGTGCCAGCAGCATAGACGCCGCTAGAGGGTCCACGAAGGAGACCCAGTACTTC.

V gene TRBV7-9 combines with J gene TRBJ2-3; 8 nucleotides match TRBD1. Germline V lookup: CDR1 SEHNR, CDR2 FQNEAQ (reference sequence). Unmatched junction bases numbered 8, after V lost 5 bases and J lost 1 base. CDR3 size: 16 residues. DNA of the CDR3: TGTGCCAGCAGCACAGGGGGGACAGGCCGCACAGATACGCAGTATTTT. Its protein product is CASSTGGTGRTDTQYF.

The chain joins TRBV11-2 to TRBJ2-7; tentatively, D is TRBD2 (5 bases). The germline CDR1 and CDR2 sequences are SGHAT and FQNNGV. The length of the CDR3 is 13 residues. Trimming pared 0 bases from V and 6 bases from J, leaving 9 bases between. The CDR3 sequence is CASSLDARGEQYF. CDR3 nucleotides: TGTGCCAGCAGCTTAGACGCCCGGGGCGAGCAGTACTTC.

This sequence joins TRBV27 and TRBJ2-7, with D perhaps matching TRBD1 (6 bases). Trimming cost V 3 bases and J 2 bases, with 11 bases left between them. The CDR3 has 14 amino acids. Germline CDR1 MNHEY, CDR2 SMNVEV (reference sequence). The chain's CDR3 is CASSFGRGPYEQYF. As DNA, the CDR3 is TGTGCCAGCAGTTTTGGCAGGGGTCCCTACGAGCAGTACTTC.

CDR3 protein: CASRQSSYNSPLHF. The CDR3 DNA reads as TGTGCCAGCCGACAGAGCTCCTATAATTCACCCCTCCACTTT. The chain carries TRBV7-2 and TRBJ1-6, with a tentative D call TRBD1 (5 bases). The CDR3 extends over 14 amino acids. Between the trimmed V and J ends, which lost 8 bases and 0 bases, there was a span of 8 bases. From germline, CDR1 is SGHTA and CDR2 FQGNSA.

The chain recombines TRBV4-1 with TRBJ2-7; D is unclear. CDR1 and CDR2 from the germline V gene are MGHRA and YSYEKL. Trimming removed 1 base from V and 0 bases from J, with 19 bases in between. This CDR3 spans 18 amino acids. CDR3 protein: CASSQVKQTDHYSYEQYF. In nucleotides, the CDR3 is TGCGCCAGCAGCCAAGTGAAGCAAACGGATCACTACTCCTACGAGCAGTACTTC.